The 28 T cell receptor beta chains below come from one sample, sequenced in a study of T-cell reconstitution after alpha-beta-depleted transplantation in children. Researchers prepared the TCRbeta library using unique molecular identifiers, the study reports. A single record per CDR3 protein comes from TCRdb applying MiXCR to the PCR reads. Altogether approximately 300,000 distinct CDR3 sequences are present, 11% being singletons, with the ten largest covering less than 25%. This specimen consisted of peripheral blood, obtained 180 days after TCRalphabeta/CD19-depleted stem cell transplant. These TCRs come from a male patient between 2 and 10 years old who had a stem cell transplant for chronic granulomatous disease, so the T cells may come from the graft donor.

This clonotype was seen at least ten times. CDR3 in amino acids: CSANPGKAEQYF. The CDR3 DNA follows: TGCAGTGCCAACCCGGGGAAGGCTGAGCAGTACTTC. V usage is TRBV20-1 and J usage is TRBJ2-7; maybe TRBD2 (5 bases). V was cut by 6 bases and J by 7 bases, with 16 bases left in between. CDR1 is DFQATT and CDR2 is SNEGSKA in the germline V gene (reference sequence). This CDR3 region has 12 residues.

The rearrangement joins TRBV28 to TRBJ2-1, with 9 nucleotides matching TRBD2. The CDR3 length is 18 residues. The germline CDR1 and CDR2 sequences are MDHEN and SYDVKM. J lost 9 bases, V lost 10 bases, and 25 bases had no gene match. For the CDR3, the DNA is TGTGCCATGGGCCTGGGGCAGGGGAGCAGCGGGAGGAGAAGTGAGCAGTTCTTC. Its translation is CAMGLGQGSSGRRSEQFF.

Concerning this clonotype itself: This could be a read error, since a much larger clone is one nucleotide away. The rearrangement links TRBV15 to TRBJ2-1; 8 nucleotides line up with TRBD2. The CDR3 has 16 residues. V gave up 1 base and J gave up 7 bases; unmatched junction bases: 9. Germline lookup yields CDR1 LNHNV and CDR2 YYDKDF (reference sequence). CDR3 coding DNA: TGTGCCACCAGCAGAGTCAGCGGGAGTTCTCGGAATGAGCAGTTCTTC. Translated, it gives CATSRVSGSSRNEQFF.

With respect to this clonotype: A much larger clonotype is one base distant, so this may be a read error. DNA for the CDR3: TGCAGCGTTGCTATGGGGGTCTCTGGAAACACCATATATTTT. This encodes CSVAMGVSGNTIYF. The gene calls are TRBV29-1 and TRBJ1-3, with D possibly TRBD1 on 5 matching bases. V lost 4 bases, J lost 0 bases, and 10 bases lay in between. This CDR3 is built from 14 residues. From germline, CDR1 is SQVTM and CDR2 ANQGSEA.

This clonotype was found many times. The chain joins TRBV18 to TRBJ2-7; TRBD1 matches at 8 bases. Germline V lookup: CDR1 KGHSH, CDR2 LQKENI. This CDR3 contains 15 residues. Germline trimming cut 2 bases from V and 1 base from J; bases unmatched to any gene: 4. CDR3 nucleotides: TGTGCCAGCTCACCATCCGGGACAGGATCCTACGAGCAGTACTTC. Translation: CASSPSGTGSYEQYF. Full variable domain (rest looked up from reference TRBV18 and TRBJ2-7): NAGVMQNPRHLVRRRGQEARLRCSPMKGHSHVYWYRQLPEEGLKFMVYLQKENIIDESGMPKERFSAEFPKEGPSILRIQQVVRGDSAAYFCASSPSGTGSYEQYFGPGTRLTVT.

The table lists this clonotype with many counts. The chain has TRBV6-2 or TRBV6-3 and TRBJ2-4, with D hard to call. CDR1 and CDR2 from the germline V gene are MNHEY and SVGEGT. V was cut by 1 base and J by 0 bases, with 13 bases left in between. This CDR3 comprises 17 residues. The CDR3 loop reads CASSYFVSYLAKNIQYF. For the CDR3, the DNA is TGTGCCAGCAGTTACTTCGTCAGCTACCTAGCCAAAAACATTCAGTACTTC.

This clonotype was seen repeatedly, ten times or more. The chain couples TRBV27 to TRBJ1-2, with D hard to call. The CDR3 is made up of 13 amino acids. The V gene's germline CDR1 is MNHEY and CDR2 SMNVEV (reference sequence). Trimming cost V 3 bases and J 5 bases, with 10 bases left between them. CDR3 region: CASSFGVGYGYTF. The CDR3 DNA is TGTGCCAGCAGTTTTGGGGTTGGGTATGGCTACACCTTC.

This clonotype showed up many times. V is TRBV18 and J is TRBJ2-7, with 9 bases matching TRBD1. This CDR3 contains 15 residues. Per germline, CDR1 KGHSH and CDR2 LQKENI. Trimming removed 4 bases from V and 6 bases from J; junction bases left unmatched: 10. The CDR3 region has the DNA TGTGCCAGCTCACTACAAAGGGACAGGGTTGGCGAGCAGTACTTC. Residues: CASSLQRDRVGEQYF. The complete variable domain, with remaining parts taken from reference TRBV18 and TRBJ2-7, reads NAGVMQNPRHLVRRRGQEARLRCSPMKGHSHVYWYRQLPEEGLKFMVYLQKENIIDESGMPKERFSAEFPKEGPSILRIQQVVRGDSAAYFCASSLQRDRVGEQYFGPGTRLTVT.

This clonotype has ten or more counts. The J gene is TRBJ2-2, the V gene TRBV14; D is perhaps TRBD2 (5 bases). Germline assignment: CDR1 SGHDN and CDR2 FVKESK. The CDR3 consists of 13 residues. Trimming removed 1 base from V and 7 bases from J, with 7 bases in between. DNA of the CDR3: TGTGCCAGCAGCCAAGTAAGCGGCGGGGAGCTGTTTTTT. Protein sequence: CASSQVSGGELFF.

This clonotype was counted many times. This chain connects TRBV29-1 to TRBJ2-7, with D unresolved. The CDR3 runs 11 residues. The germline V and J ends were trimmed by 6 bases and 3 bases, with 9 bases remaining between them. Germline CDR1 and CDR2: SQVTM and ANQGSEA. CDR3 region: CSVGANYEQYF. In DNA, the CDR3 is TGCAGCGTAGGAGCGAACTACGAGCAGTACTTC.

This clonotype was seen repeatedly, ten times or more. The chain is built from TRBV7-9 and TRBJ2-1; TRBD2 matches 7 bases. CDR3 length equals 17 residues. V shed 1 base, J shed 5 bases, and the junction held 11 bases outside the gene matches. Germline V gene sequence: CDR1 SEHNR, CDR2 FQNEAQ (reference sequence). CDR3 loop: CASSLGVEASGHNEQFF. The CDR3 nucleotides are TGTGCCAGCAGCTTAGGTGTGGAGGCTAGCGGACACAATGAGCAGTTCTTC.

This clonotype has ten or more counts. The chain employs TRBV3-1 and TRBJ2-1; 10 nucleotides align to TRBD2. The CDR3 covers 16 residues. Germline assignment: CDR1 LGHDT and CDR2 YNNKEL (reference sequence). The V and J ends lost 4 bases and 8 bases, in that order; junction bases with no gene match: 11. CDR3 in amino acids: CASSPEGELAGDEQFF. As DNA, the CDR3 is TGTGCCAGCAGCCCGGAGGGGGAGCTAGCGGGGGATGAGCAGTTCTTC.

This clonotype was detected ten times or more. DNA for the CDR3: TGTGCCAGCAGGACTCGGTTTCCGCAAAACAATGAGCAGTTCTTC. Protein: CASRTRFPQNNEQFF. V usage is TRBV5-6 and J usage is TRBJ2-1; no reliable D call. With 5 bases removed from V and 5 bases from J, the gap between germline ends came to 17 bases. CDR1 is SGHDT, CDR2 YYEEEE, per germline. The CDR3 has 15 residues.

Regarding this clonotype: This may arise from a read error, as a much more abundant clone is one base away. This chain joins TRBV5-5 and TRBJ1-2; 8 bases align to TRBD1. Germline loops: CDR1 SGHKS, CDR2 YYEKEE (reference sequence). This CDR3 comprises 16 residues. CDR3 in DNA: TGTGCCAGCAGCAAAAATGCCGGGACAGGACCTTATGACTACACCTTC. Amino acid sequence: CASSKNAGTGPYDYTF.

The sample holds many counts of this clonotype. V is TRBV28 and J is TRBJ2-1; TRBD2 might be the D (6 bases). The CDR3 has 14 residues. In germline, CDR1 is MDHEN, CDR2 SYDVKM. The V and J ends lost 5 bases and 4 bases respectively, with 12 bases between them. As DNA, the CDR3 is TGTGCCAGCAGTGGAGGGCAGGCGTACAATGAGCAGTTCTTC. Translation: CASSGGQAYNEQFF.

This clonotype was counted ten times or more. The chain joins TRBV20-1 to TRBJ2-1; 7 bases match TRBD2. In germline, CDR1 is DFQATT, CDR2 SNEGSKA (reference sequence). The CDR3 totals 16 residues. Unmatched junction bases numbered 15, after V lost 3 bases and J lost 7 bases. In DNA, the CDR3 is TGCAGTGCTAGTCTCCCGGTGGCGGGAGTTAGTAATGAGCAGTTCTTC. Protein product: CSASLPVAGVSNEQFF.

In this sample, this clonotype turned up many times. The V gene is TRBV7-9, the J gene TRBJ2-2; 12 bases map to TRBD1. The CDR3 loop spans 15 amino acids. V dropped 5 bases and J dropped 8; count of bases not matched to a gene: 6. CDR1 SEHNR and CDR2 FQNEAQ come from the germline V gene (reference sequence). CDR3 sequence: CASSNRDRGPGELFF. The CDR3 DNA sequence: TGTGCCAGCAGCAACCGGGACAGGGGGCCTGGGGAGCTGTTTTTT.

The chain has TRBV19 and TRBJ1-5; maybe TRBD1 (5 bases). The CDR3 totals 16 residues. V gave up 5 bases and J gave up 0 bases, with 14 bases separating them. Germline V gives CDR1 LNHDA, CDR2 SQIVND (reference sequence). The CDR3 protein is CASSAWGPHSNQPQHF. The CDR3 DNA sequence: TGTGCCAGTAGTGCGTGGGGCCCACATAGCAATCAGCCCCAGCATTTT.

This clonotype came up many times. The chain couples TRBV20-1 to TRBJ2-3; 10 bases are shared with TRBD2. Trimming at V came to 4 bases and at J to 2 bases, leaving 3 bases not matched to a gene. Germline CDR1 reads DFQATT; CDR2 reads SNEGSKA (reference sequence). The CDR3 spans 14 residues. The CDR3 coding sequence is TGCAGTGCTAAAGCGGGAGGGGCCACAGATACGCAGTATTTT. It is translated as CSAKAGGATDTQYF.

This clonotype showed up many times. Here the CDR3 DNA reads TGTGCCAGCAGTTTACGGGGGGAGGGGTACAATGAGCAGTTCTTC. This encodes CASSLRGEGYNEQFF. The V gene is TRBV27, the J gene TRBJ2-1, with 7 bases lining up with TRBD2. The germline V gene encodes CDR1 MNHEY and CDR2 SMNVEV (reference sequence). CDR3 length: 15 amino acids. The ends lost 2 bases at V and 4 bases at J; junction bases unmatched: 5.

This clonotype was recorded at least ten times. This chain joins TRBV7-2 and TRBJ2-1, with a possible D match to TRBD2 (5 bases). CDR1 SGHTA and CDR2 FQGNSA come from the germline V gene. V was pared by 2 bases and J by 1 base, with 12 bases between. CDR3 length: 16 residues. CDR3 sequence: CASSLSSGASYNEQFF. The CDR3 DNA reads TGTGCCAGCAGCTTAAGCAGCGGAGCATCCTACAATGAGCAGTTCTTC.

This clonotype was detected many times. The chain employs TRBV28 and TRBJ1-1, with TRBD1 matching over 8 bases. This CDR3 contains 13 residues. J gave up 10 bases and V 4 bases, and 8 bases lay outside the gene matches. Germline CDR1 and CDR2: MDHEN and SYDVKM. The CDR3 region is CASSSQPGQAAFF. The CDR3 DNA sequence: TGTGCCAGCAGTTCACAACCGGGACAGGCAGCTTTCTTT.

This clonotype was observed many times. The chain carries TRBV4-3 and TRBJ2-2, with TRBD1 as a possible D gene (6 bases). Per germline, CDR1 LGHNA and CDR2 YSLEER. V was pared by 3 bases and J by 3 bases, with 17 bases between. The CDR3 has 17 amino acids. The chain's CDR3 is CASSQSGVEGYTGELFF. In DNA, the CDR3 is TGCGCCAGCAGCCAGTCAGGGGTCGAGGGGTACACCGGGGAGCTGTTTTTT.

The sample holds many counts of this clonotype. This chain connects TRBV27 to TRBJ2-7; 10 nucleotides align to TRBD1. CDR1 and CDR2 (germline): MNHEY, SMNVEV (reference sequence). V gave up 6 bases and J gave up 2 bases; unmatched junction bases: 4. This CDR3 is 14 amino acids long. CDR3 region: CASRTGTGAYEQYF. DNA for the CDR3: TGTGCCAGCAGAACCGGGACAGGGGCCTACGAGCAGTACTTC.

This clonotype was observed at least ten times. The chain couples TRBV28 to TRBJ2-2; no reliable D call. Germline CDR1 reads MDHEN; CDR2 reads SYDVKM. With 4 bases removed from V and 1 base from J, the gap between germline ends came to 16 bases. This CDR3 spans 17 amino acids. The CDR3 loop is CASSSLWAVMNTGELFF. As DNA, the CDR3 is TGTGCCAGCAGTTCCCTTTGGGCGGTAATGAACACCGGGGAGCTGTTTTTT.

There are many counts of this clonotype. The chain uses TRBV6-4 and TRBJ2-1; 10 bases are shared with TRBD2. Germline V gene sequence: CDR1 MRHNA, CDR2 SNTAGT. The CDR3 totals 15 residues. The V and J ends lost 3 bases and 14 bases, in that order; junction bases with no gene match: 13. CDR3 sequence (DNA): TGTGCCAGCAGTGAGGAGGCTAGCGGGAGTCCACATAAGTTCTTC. Amino acid sequence: CASSEEASGSPHKFF.

This clonotype has at least ten counts. The chain is built from TRBV29-1 and TRBJ2-2; a weak D match, TRBD2 (6 bases). Germline CDR1 and CDR2: SQVTM and ANQGSEA. CDR3 length: 13 amino acids. V dropped 4 bases and J dropped 3 bases, with 9 bases sitting between them. The CDR3 loop reads CSVVREDTGELFF. The CDR3 nucleotides read TGCAGCGTTGTCAGGGAGGACACCGGGGAGCTGTTTTTT.

This clonotype was found many times. The CDR3 DNA reads TGCAGTGCTAGGGACAGGGGACACATTTCCTACGAGCAGTACTTC. Translation gives CSARDRGHISYEQYF. The chain carries TRBV20-1 and TRBJ2-7; 9 bases line up with TRBD1. The CDR3 contains 15 residues. J gave up 1 base and V 3 bases, and 7 bases lay outside the gene matches. Looked up from germline, CDR1 is DFQATT and CDR2 is SNEGSKA (reference sequence).